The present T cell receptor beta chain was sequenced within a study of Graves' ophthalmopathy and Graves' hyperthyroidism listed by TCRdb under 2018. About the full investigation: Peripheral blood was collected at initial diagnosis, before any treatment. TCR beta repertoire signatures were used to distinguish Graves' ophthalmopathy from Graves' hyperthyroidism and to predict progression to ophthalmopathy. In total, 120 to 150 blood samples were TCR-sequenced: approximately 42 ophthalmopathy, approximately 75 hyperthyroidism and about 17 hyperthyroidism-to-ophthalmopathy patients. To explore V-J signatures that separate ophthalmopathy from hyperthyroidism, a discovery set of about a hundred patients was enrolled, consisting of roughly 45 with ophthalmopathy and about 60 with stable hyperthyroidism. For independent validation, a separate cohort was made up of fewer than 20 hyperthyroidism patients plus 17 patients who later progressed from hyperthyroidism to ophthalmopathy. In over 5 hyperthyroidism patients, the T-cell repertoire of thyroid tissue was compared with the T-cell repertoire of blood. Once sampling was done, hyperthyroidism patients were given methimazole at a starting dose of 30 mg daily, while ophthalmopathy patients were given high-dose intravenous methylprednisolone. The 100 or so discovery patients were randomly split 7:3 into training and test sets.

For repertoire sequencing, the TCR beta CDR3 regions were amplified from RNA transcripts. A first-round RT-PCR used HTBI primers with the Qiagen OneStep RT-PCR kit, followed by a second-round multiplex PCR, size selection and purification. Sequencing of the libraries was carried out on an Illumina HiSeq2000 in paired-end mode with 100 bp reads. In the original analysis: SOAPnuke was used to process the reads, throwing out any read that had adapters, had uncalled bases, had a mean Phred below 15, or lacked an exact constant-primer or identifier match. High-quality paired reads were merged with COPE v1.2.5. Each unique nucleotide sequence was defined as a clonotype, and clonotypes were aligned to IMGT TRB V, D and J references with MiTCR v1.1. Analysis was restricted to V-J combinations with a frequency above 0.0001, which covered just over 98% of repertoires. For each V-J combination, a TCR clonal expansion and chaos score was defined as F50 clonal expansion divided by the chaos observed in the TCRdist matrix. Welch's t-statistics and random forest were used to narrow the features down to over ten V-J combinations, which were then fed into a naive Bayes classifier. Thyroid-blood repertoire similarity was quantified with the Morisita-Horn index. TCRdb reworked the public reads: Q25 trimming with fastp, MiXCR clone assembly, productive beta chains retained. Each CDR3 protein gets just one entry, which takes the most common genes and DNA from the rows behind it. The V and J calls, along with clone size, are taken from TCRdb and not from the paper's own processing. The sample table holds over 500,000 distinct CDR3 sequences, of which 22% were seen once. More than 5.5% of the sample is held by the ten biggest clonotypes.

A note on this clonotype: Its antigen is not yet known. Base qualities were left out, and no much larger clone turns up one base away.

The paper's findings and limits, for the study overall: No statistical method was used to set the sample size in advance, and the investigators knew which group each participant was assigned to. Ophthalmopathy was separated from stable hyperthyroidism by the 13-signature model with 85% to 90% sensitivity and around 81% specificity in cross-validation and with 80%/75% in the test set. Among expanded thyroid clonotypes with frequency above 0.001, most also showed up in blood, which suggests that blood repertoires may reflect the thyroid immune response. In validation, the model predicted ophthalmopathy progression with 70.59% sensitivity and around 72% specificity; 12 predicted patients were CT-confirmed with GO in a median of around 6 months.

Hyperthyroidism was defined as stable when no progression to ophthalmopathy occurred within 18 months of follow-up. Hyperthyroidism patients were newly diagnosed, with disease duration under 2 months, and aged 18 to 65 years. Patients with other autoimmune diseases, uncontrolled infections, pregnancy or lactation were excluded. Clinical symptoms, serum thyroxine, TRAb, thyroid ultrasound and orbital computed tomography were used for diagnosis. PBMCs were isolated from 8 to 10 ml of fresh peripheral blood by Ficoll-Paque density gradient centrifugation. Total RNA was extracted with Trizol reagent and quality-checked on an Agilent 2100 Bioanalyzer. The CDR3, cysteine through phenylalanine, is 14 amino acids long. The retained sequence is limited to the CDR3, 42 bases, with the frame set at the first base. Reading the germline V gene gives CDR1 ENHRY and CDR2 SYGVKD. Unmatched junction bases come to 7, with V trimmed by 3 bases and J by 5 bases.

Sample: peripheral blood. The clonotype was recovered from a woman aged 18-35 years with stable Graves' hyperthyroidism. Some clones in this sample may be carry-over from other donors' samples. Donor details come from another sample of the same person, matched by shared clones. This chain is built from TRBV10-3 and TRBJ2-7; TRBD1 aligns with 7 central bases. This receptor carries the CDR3 CAISDWQGVNEQYF. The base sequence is TGTGCCATCAGTGATTGGCAGGGGGTGAACGAGCAGTACTTC.